These 5 T cell receptor beta chains came from one sample sequenced in a study of cytomegalovirus exposure and HLA in healthy donors. In the PCR, 60 Vbeta and 13 Jbeta primers were used. Method: immunoSEQ multiplex PCR; TCRdb's copy keeps in-frame clones and lacks some. The sample records 55,000 to 75,000 clones, more than 75% being singletons. What was sequenced was PBMCs. All receptors derive from a girl between 10 and 17 years old in good health and CMV-seropositive.

This chain connects TRBV7-9 to TRBJ1-1, with 8 bases matching TRBD1. The CDR3 totals 14 residues. Losses at the gene ends were 1 base for V and 4 bases for J; bases not matched to a gene: 2. Germline V gene sequence: CDR1 SEHNR, CDR2 FQNEAQ (reference sequence). CDR3 in DNA: TGTGCCAGCAGCTTAGACAGGGGGAGCACTGAAGCTTTCTTT. Translating gives CASSLDRGSTEAFF.

The table lists this clone with a few counts. The rearrangement uses TRBV4-1 and TRBJ1-4; 9 bases are shared with TRBD1. V shed 4 bases and J 1 base; nucleotides not matched to a gene: 1. The germline gives CDR1 MGHRA, CDR2 YSYEKL. The CDR3 is 15 amino acids. CDR3 nucleotide sequence: TGCGCCAGCAGCCCGGGACAGGGAACTAATGAAAAACTGTTTTTT. It specifies CASSPGQGTNEKLFF.

The V gene is TRBV5-4, the J gene TRBJ2-7, with 9 bases lining up with TRBD1. V lost 2 bases and J lost 7; bases outside the gene matches: 4. The CDR3 runs 13 residues. Germline CDR1 SGHNT, CDR2 YYREEE (reference sequence). The CDR3 loop reads CASSLQGAREQYF. The DNA of the CDR3 is TGTGCCAGCAGCTTACAGGGGGCACGAGAGCAGTACTTC.

This clone was observed a handful of times. The CDR3 DNA reads as TGTGCCAGCAGTTACTCGATATCCCAGGGCCACGAGCAGTACTTC. It is translated as CASSYSISQGHEQYF. The V gene is TRBV6-6, the J gene TRBJ2-7; tentative D call: TRBD1 (5 bases). Germline CDR1 and CDR2: MNHNY and SVGAGI (reference sequence). This CDR3 has 15 residues. Trimming shortened V by 0 bases and J by 5 bases, and 14 bases separated the two germline ends.

The DNA for the CDR3 is TGTGCCAGCAGTGACCGGGGATTTCGGACAGATACGCAGTATTTT. Its translation is CASSDRGFRTDTQYF. V and J are TRBV2 and TRBJ2-3, with D tentatively TRBD2 (5 bases). CDR1 and CDR2 from the germline V gene are SNHLY and FYNNEI. Trimming took 3 bases from V and 3 from J, leaving 13 bases between them. This CDR3 spans 15 amino acids.